This record covers a single T cell receptor (beta chain). A much larger clone lies one base from this, so it may be a read error. This record comes from a study of glioma-infiltrating T cells. Using RNA template, CDR3s of TCR alpha and beta were amplified with iRepertoire arm-PCR. One entry per CDR3 protein results from TCRdb running MiXCR on the multiplex PCR reads. The table includes under 50,000 distinct CDR3 sequences, 20% to 25% detected once. The germline V gene encodes CDR1 KGHSH and CDR2 LQKENI. The germline V and J ends were trimmed by 2 bases and 0 bases, with 21 bases remaining between them. The CDR3 is 19 amino acids.

The chain uses TRBV18 and TRBJ2-3; possible D gene TRBD1, 5 bases. This TCR came from a human donor with low-grade glioma or glioblastoma, undergoing nonglioma brain surgery, or in good health (not recorded which). Sequenced input: glioma tissue, nonneoplastic brain tissue, or PBMCs (not recorded which). The DNA of the CDR3 is TGTGCCAGCTCACCAGATCCCTCCGAGACAGTGTATAGCACAGATACGCAGTATTTT. Encoded protein: CASSPDPSETVYSTDTQYF.